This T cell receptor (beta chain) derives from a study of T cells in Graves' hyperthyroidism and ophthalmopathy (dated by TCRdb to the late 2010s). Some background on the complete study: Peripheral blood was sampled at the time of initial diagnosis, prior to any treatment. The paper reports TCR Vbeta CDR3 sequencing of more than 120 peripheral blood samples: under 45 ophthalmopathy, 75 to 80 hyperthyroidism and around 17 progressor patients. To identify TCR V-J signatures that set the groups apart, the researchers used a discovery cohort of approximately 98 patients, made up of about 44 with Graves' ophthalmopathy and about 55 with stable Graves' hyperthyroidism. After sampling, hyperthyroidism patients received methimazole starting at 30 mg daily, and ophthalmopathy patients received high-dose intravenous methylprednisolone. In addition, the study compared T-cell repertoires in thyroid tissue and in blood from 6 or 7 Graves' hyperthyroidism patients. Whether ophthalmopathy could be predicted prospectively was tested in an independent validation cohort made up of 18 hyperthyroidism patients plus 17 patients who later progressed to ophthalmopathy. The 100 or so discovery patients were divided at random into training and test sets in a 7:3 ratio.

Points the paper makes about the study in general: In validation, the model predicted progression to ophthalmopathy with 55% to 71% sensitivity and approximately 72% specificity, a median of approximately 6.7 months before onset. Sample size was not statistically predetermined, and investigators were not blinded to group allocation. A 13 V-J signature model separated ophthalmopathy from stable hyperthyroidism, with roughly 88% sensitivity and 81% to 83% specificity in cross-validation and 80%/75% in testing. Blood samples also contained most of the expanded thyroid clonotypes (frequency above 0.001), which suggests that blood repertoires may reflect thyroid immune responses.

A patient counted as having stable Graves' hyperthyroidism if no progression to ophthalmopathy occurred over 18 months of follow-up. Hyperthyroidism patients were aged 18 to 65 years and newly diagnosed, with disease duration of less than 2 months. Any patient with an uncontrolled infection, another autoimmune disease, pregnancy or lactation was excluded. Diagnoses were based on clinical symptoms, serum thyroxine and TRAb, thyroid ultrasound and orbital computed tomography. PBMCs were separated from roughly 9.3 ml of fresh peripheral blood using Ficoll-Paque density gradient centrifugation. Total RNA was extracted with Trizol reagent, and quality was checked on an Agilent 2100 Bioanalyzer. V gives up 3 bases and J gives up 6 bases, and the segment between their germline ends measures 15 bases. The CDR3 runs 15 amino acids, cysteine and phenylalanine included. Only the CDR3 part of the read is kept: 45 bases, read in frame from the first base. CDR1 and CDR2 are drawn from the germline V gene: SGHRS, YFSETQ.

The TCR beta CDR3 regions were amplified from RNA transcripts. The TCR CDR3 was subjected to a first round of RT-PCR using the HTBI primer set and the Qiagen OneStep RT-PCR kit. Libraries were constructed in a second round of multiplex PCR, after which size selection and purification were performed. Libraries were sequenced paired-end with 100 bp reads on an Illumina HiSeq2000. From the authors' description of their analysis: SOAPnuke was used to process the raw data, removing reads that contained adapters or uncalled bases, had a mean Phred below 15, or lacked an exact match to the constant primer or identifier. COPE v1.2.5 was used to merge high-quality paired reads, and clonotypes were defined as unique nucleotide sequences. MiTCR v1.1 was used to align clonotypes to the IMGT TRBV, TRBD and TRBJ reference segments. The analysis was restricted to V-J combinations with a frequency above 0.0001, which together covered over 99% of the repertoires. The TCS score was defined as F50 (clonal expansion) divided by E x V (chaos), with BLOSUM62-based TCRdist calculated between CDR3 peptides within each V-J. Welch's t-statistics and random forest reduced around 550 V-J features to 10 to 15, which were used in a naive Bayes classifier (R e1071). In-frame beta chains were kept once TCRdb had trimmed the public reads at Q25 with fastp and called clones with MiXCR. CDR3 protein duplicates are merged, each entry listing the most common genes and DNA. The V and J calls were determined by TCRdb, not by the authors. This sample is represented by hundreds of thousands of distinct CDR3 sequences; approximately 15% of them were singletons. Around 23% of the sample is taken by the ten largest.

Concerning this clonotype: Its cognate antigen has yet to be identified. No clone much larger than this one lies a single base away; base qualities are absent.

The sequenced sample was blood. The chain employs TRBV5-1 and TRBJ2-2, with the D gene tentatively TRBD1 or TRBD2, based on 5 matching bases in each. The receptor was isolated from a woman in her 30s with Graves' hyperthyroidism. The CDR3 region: CASSWALQGPGELFF. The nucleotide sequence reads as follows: TGCGCCAGCAGCTGGGCGCTTCAGGGACCCGGGGAGCTGTTTTTT. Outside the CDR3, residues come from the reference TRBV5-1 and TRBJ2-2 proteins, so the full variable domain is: KAGVTQTPRYLIKTRGQQVTLSCSPISGHRSVSWYQQTPGQGLQFLFEYFSETQRNKGNFPGRFSGRQFSNSRSEMNVSTLELGDSALYLCASSWALQGPGELFFGEGSRLTVL.